This T cell receptor beta chain originates from a study of Graves' ophthalmopathy and Graves' hyperthyroidism. The study, taken as a whole, reports: The majority of expanded thyroid clonotypes above 0.001 frequency also occurred in blood.

This clonotype was detected ten times or more. Its antigen is not identified. V was trimmed by 4 bases and J by 1 base, leaving 11 bases between them. This CDR3 spans 14 amino acids. Per the germline V gene, CDR1 is DFQATT and CDR2 is SNEGSKA (reference sequence). Using RNA transcripts, the TCR beta CDR3 regions were amplified. The first round was an RT-PCR with HTBI primers, and the second round was a multiplex PCR. TCRdb reprocessed the multiplex PCR reads with MiXCR, giving one entry per CDR3 protein. The sample has hundreds of thousands of distinct CDR3 sequences, under 50% seen once; the top ten hold about 3.3%.

Input material: peripheral blood. The clonotype was recovered from an adult man with Graves' ophthalmopathy. The chain employs TRBV20-1 and TRBJ1-5, with a possible D match to TRBD1 (6 bases). The CDR3 DNA is TGCAGTGCTAAGGGGGGATCGAGCAATCAGCCCCAGCATTTT. Translating it yields CSAKGGSSNQPQHF.